The 15 T cell receptor beta chains reported below all come from one sample, sequenced in a study of beta chain features in type 1 diabetes. General observations from the study: All four CD4+ subsets from Type 1 diabetes patients carried moderately but significantly shorter TCRB CDR3s.

No antigens are known for them. Sequencing targeted expressed TCRB transcripts, as all isolated RNA had been reverse transcribed. Some clones are missing from TCRdb's copy, which holds only in-frame ones; the method was immunoSEQ multiplex PCR. The sample lists 53,000 or so clones; 63% were seen once. The sequenced material came from stem cell memory CD4+ T cells from blood. The receptors shown here come from a woman aged 25 to 39 with type 1 diabetes.

The chain employs TRBV19 and TRBJ1-5, with no clear D. Germline V gene data show CDR1 as LNHDA and CDR2 as SQIVND (reference sequence). CDR3 length: 13 amino acids. The V gene lost 3 bases and the J gene lost 4 bases, with 7 bases spanning the gap. CDR3: CASSIEKNQPQHF. The CDR3 DNA sequence: TGTGCCAGTAGTATCGAGAAAAATCAGCCCCAGCATTTT.

The chain couples TRBV5-4 to TRBJ2-7; 7 positions match TRBD1. The V and J ends lost 0 bases and 6 bases, in that order; junction bases with no gene match: 3. CDR3 size: 13 residues. Per the germline V gene, CDR1 is SGHNT and CDR2 is YYREEE (reference sequence). CDR3 nucleotides: TGTGCCAGCAGCTTGGTTACAGGGGCCGAGCAGTACTTC. Encoded protein: CASSLVTGAEQYF.

This clone was counted once. The chain employs TRBV5-4 and TRBJ1-4; the D gene is possibly TRBD1 (5 bases). This CDR3 is built from 16 residues. The germline V gene encodes CDR1 SGHNT and CDR2 YYREEE (reference sequence). The V and J ends lost 1 base and 0 bases respectively, with 10 bases between them. In DNA form, the CDR3 reads TGTGCCAGCAGCTTGCATGGGGCTGCAACTAATGAAAAACTGTTTTTT. It encodes CASSLHGAATNEKLFF.

This chain joins TRBV29-1 and TRBJ2-3; 14 bases map to TRBD2. Germline loops: CDR1 SQVTM, CDR2 ANQGSEA. The CDR3 runs to 17 residues. V was pared by 6 bases and J by 3 bases, with 11 bases of the junction left unmatched. In DNA, the CDR3 is TGCAGCGTGGCGGGACTAGCGGGAGTAATAGGGACAGATACGCAGTATTTT. Its protein is CSVAGLAGVIGTDTQYF.

The chain has TRBV7-3 and TRBJ2-2; 11 bases line up with TRBD2. Unmatched junction bases numbered 7, after V lost 5 bases and J lost 5 bases. The V gene's germline CDR1 is SGHTA and CDR2 FQGTGA. The CDR3 sequence is 16 residues long. The CDR3 region is CASSPLAGGSTGELFF. In DNA, the CDR3 is TGTGCCAGCAGCCCCCTAGCGGGAGGATCTACCGGGGAGCTGTTTTTT.

This clone was observed once. V is TRBV7-9 and J is TRBJ1-1; D unclear. Germline V gives CDR1 SEHNR, CDR2 FQNEAQ (reference sequence). CDR3 length: 15 residues. Trimming left V 5 bases short and J 4 bases short, with 17 bases between. CDR3 residues: CASSPHGEGGTEAFF. DNA for the CDR3: TGTGCCAGCAGCCCCCACGGTGAGGGCGGCACTGAAGCTTTCTTT.

As regards this clone: The junction shows a germline mismatch at one end, possibly a read error. The chain is built from TRBV7-7 and TRBJ1-3; D gene unclear. In germline, CDR1 is SSHAT, CDR2 FNYEAQ (reference sequence). This CDR3 is built from 17 residues. The CDR3 DNA reads TGTGCTAGCAGCTTATTTAAGGAGGTCTCCTCTGGAAACACCATATATTTT. As protein: CASSLFKEVSSGNTIYF.

This sequence joins TRBV9 and TRBJ1-3; 7 nucleotides match TRBD1. CDR1 SGDLS and CDR2 YYNGEE come from the germline V gene. The CDR3 is 15 amino acids. V was pared by 0 bases and J by 4 bases, with 4 bases of the junction left unmatched. In nucleotides, the CDR3 is TGTGCCAGCAGCGTAGAGGGGGCTACCGGAAACACCATATATTTT. Its translation is CASSVEGATGNTIYF.

The rearrangement joins TRBV14 to TRBJ2-6; unclear D gene. This CDR3 spans 15 amino acids. Between the trimmed V and J ends, which lost 3 bases and 0 bases, there was a span of 6 bases. Germline assignment: CDR1 SGHDN and CDR2 FVKESK. This chain's CDR3 is CASSQGNSGANVLTF. In DNA form, the CDR3 reads TGTGCCAGCAGCCAGGGCAACTCTGGGGCCAACGTCCTGACTTTC.

The chain combines TRBV5-1 with TRBJ2-5, with TRBD2 matching 9 bases. Germline V CDR1 and CDR2: SGHRS, YFSETQ. Unmatched junction bases numbered 8, after V lost 6 bases and J lost 2 bases. The CDR3 spans 15 residues. As DNA, the CDR3 is TGCGCCAGCACCCGACCTAGCGGGGCTCAAGAGACCCAGTACTTC. Amino acid sequence: CASTRPSGAQETQYF.

This clone has just a few counts. The chain uses TRBV4-1 and TRBJ2-3, with a possible D match to TRBD2 (6 bases). The CDR3 has 16 residues. Germline values: CDR1 MGHRA, CDR2 YSYEKL. V was trimmed by 4 bases and J by 0 bases, leaving 14 bases between them. CDR3 DNA: TGCGCCAGCAGCCGGACTACCGTTGGGAGCACAGATACGCAGTATTTT. Its protein is CASSRTTVGSTDTQYF.

This clone showed up just once. The rearrangement uses TRBV5-1 and TRBJ1-5; the match to TRBD1 covers 11 bases. Germline V lookup: CDR1 SGHRS, CDR2 YFSETQ. Trimming removed 5 bases from V and 7 bases from J; junction bases left unmatched: 8. The CDR3 has 15 residues. CDR3 in DNA: TGCGCCAGCAGTTCCGGACAGGGGGCTTCACAGCCCCAGCATTTT. This gives the protein CASSSGQGASQPQHF.

This clone was seen just once. This rearrangement joins TRBV7-9 to TRBJ2-2, with 9 bases lining up with TRBD2. Germline values: CDR1 SEHNR, CDR2 FQNEAQ (reference sequence). J lost 5 bases, V lost 7 bases, and 8 bases had no gene match. This CDR3 spans 15 amino acids. CDR3 residues: CASNVGLAGTGELFF. The CDR3 DNA reads as TGTGCCAGCAACGTGGGACTAGCTGGTACCGGGGAGCTGTTTTTT.

This chain links TRBV25-1 with TRBJ2-3; 13 nucleotides align to TRBD2. CDR1 and CDR2 (germline): MGHDK, SYGVNS. Trimming removed 3 bases from V and 2 bases from J; junction bases left unmatched: 2. CDR3 length: 16 residues. The CDR3 bases are TGTGCCAGCAGTGAGACTAGCGGGAGGATCACAGATACGCAGTATTTT. Translated, it gives CASSETSGRITDTQYF.

This clone has a handful of counts. The chain combines TRBV11-2 with TRBJ2-4; 10 bases align to TRBD1. V gave up 1 base and J gave up 6 bases; unmatched junction bases: 3. Germline V gene sequence: CDR1 SGHAT, CDR2 FQNNGV. This CDR3 has 15 amino acids. CDR3 DNA: TGTGCCAGCAGCTTAGGGGGACAGGGGATAAACATTCAGTACTTC. Its translation is CASSLGGQGINIQYF. Filled out from reference TRBV11-2 and TRBJ2-4, the complete variable domain reads EAGVAQSPRYKIIEKRQSVAFWCNPISGHATLYWYQQILGQGPKLLIQFQNNGVVDDSQLPKDRFSAERLKGVDSTLKIQPAKLEDSAVYLCASSLGGQGINIQYFGAGTRLSVL.